Shown below are 12 T cell receptor beta chains from a single sample sequenced in a study of IL-17A CD8 T cells in psoriatic arthritis synovium. Clones were read by immunoSEQ multiplex PCR, and TCRdb kept only the in-frame ones, dropping some. Among some 2,400 clones listed, 72% were seen once. IL-17A and IFNgamma secretion assays labeled CD3+ T cells stimulated less than 1.8 hours with PMA and ionomycin. The synovial fluid came from psoriatic arthritis joints with active inflammation. The sample taken for sequencing was IFN-gamma+ CD8+ T cells from synovial fluid. Subset: IL-17A-IFNgamma+ memory CD8+ (Tc1) cells. These receptors all stem from a human donor with psoriatic arthritis.

This clone was seen a handful of times. The genes are TRBV2 and TRBJ1-1, with a possible D match to TRBD1 (5 bases). Germline V gene data show CDR1 as SNHLY and CDR2 as FYNNEI. The CDR3 extends over 13 amino acids. V lost 8 bases, J lost 0 bases, and 10 bases lay in between. The CDR3 sequence: CASEGYMNTEAFF. CDR3 nucleotide sequence: TGTGCCAGCGAGGGGTATATGAACACTGAAGCTTTCTTT.

This chain joins TRBV29-1 and TRBJ2-3; D might be TRBD1 (6 bases). Per germline, CDR1 SQVTM and CDR2 ANQGSEA. V was pared by 6 bases and J by 4 bases, with 17 bases between. CDR3 length equals 14 residues. This CDR3 is CSVATGSSPDTQYF. Written as DNA, the CDR3 is TGCAGCGTGGCGACAGGCTCAAGCCCAGATACGCAGTATTTT.

V is TRBV2 and J is TRBJ2-3; D possibly matches TRBD1 or TRBD2 (5 bases each). V lost 4 bases and J 10 bases, leaving 27 bases between the germline ends. Germline V gene sequence: CDR1 SNHLY, CDR2 FYNNEI. This CDR3 comprises 17 residues. CDR3 DNA: TGTGCCAGCAGTGCTTTCCAGGGTGCTCTAACCTCGGAGGCGCAGTATTTT. It translates to CASSAFQGALTSEAQYF.

With regard to this clone: One end of the junction is discordant with germline, which a read error may explain. This chain joins TRBV6-1 and TRBJ2-1, with no clear D. This CDR3 contains 11 residues. The germline V gene has CDR1 MNHNS and CDR2 SASEGT. CDR3 in amino acids: CASSDLPERFF. The CDR3 DNA sequence: TGTGCCAGCAGTGATCTACCGGAGCGGTTCTTC.

The rearrangement joins TRBV2 to TRBJ2-5; no firm D call. Trimming removed 1 base from V and 2 bases from J, with 8 bases in between. The length of the CDR3 is 14 residues. CDR1 is SNHLY and CDR2 is FYNNEI in the germline V gene. Here the CDR3 reads CASSEVGGQETQYF. The CDR3 DNA follows: TGTGCCAGCAGTGAAGTGGGCGGACAAGAGACCCAGTACTTC.

The chain links TRBV16 to TRBJ1-1; D might be TRBD1 (5 bases). The CDR3 has 14 amino acids. Trimming pared 2 bases from V and 8 bases from J, leaving 15 bases between. CDR1 is KGHSY, CDR2 FQNENV, per germline. In nucleotides, the CDR3 is TGTGCCAGCAGCCAAGGAGGGGCCCTTATCGAAGCTTTCTTT. Its translation: CASSQGGALIEAFF.

The V and J genes are TRBV2 and TRBJ2-1; perhaps TRBD2 as D (7 bases). The CDR3 totals 17 residues. Germline-derived CDR1 and CDR2 are SNHLY and FYNNEI. V lost 6 bases, J lost 0 bases, and 18 bases lay in between. The CDR3: CASRLGPGGNSYNEQFF. CDR3 DNA sequence: TGTGCCAGCAGGTTGGGTCCGGGGGGCAACTCCTACAATGAGCAGTTCTTC.

The chain employs TRBV7-9 and TRBJ2-3, with 8 bases that match TRBD2. With 4 bases clipped from V and 2 bases from J, the junction kept 5 bases outside the gene matches. CDR1 is SEHNR, CDR2 FQNEAQ, per germline (reference sequence). The CDR3 totals 15 residues. CDR3 amino acids: CASSWIAGHTDTQYF. CDR3 DNA sequence: TGTGCCAGCAGCTGGATAGCGGGACACACAGATACGCAGTATTTT. The full variable domain, completed using reference TRBV7-9 and TRBJ2-3, is DTGVSQNPRHKITKRGQNVTFRCDPISEHNRLYWYRQTLGQGPEFLTYFQNEAQLEKSRLLSDRFSAERPKGSFSTLEIQRTEQGDSAMYLCASSWIAGHTDTQYFGPGTRLTVL.

V is TRBV11-2 and J is TRBJ2-5; D assignment may be TRBD1 or TRBD2 (5 bases each). Trimming left V 2 bases short and J 4 bases short, with 14 bases between. This CDR3 has 15 amino acids. Germline V gives CDR1 SGHAT, CDR2 FQNNGV. DNA of the CDR3: TGTGCCAGCAGCTTATGGGACGGGGTCCGAGAGACCCAGTACTTC. Its protein product is CASSLWDGVRETQYF.

The V gene is TRBV10-3, the J gene TRBJ1-1; 9 positions match TRBD1. Germline V gene data show CDR1 as ENHRY and CDR2 as SYGVKD. This CDR3 region has 15 residues. Losses at the gene ends were 6 bases for V and 0 bases for J; bases not matched to a gene: 5. This CDR3 is CAIRIDRGVNTEAFF. DNA of the CDR3: TGTGCCATCAGGATAGACAGGGGGGTGAACACTGAAGCTTTCTTT.

This rearrangement joins TRBV5-4 to TRBJ2-3; tentative D call: TRBD1 (6 bases). Germline V lookup: CDR1 SGHNT, CDR2 YYREEE (reference sequence). The CDR3 totals 15 residues. V was clipped by 5 bases and J by 4 bases, with 17 bases between them. The CDR3 here is CASSQLGAGPDTQYF. CDR3 sequence (DNA): TGTGCCAGCAGTCAATTGGGGGCCGGGCCAGATACGCAGTATTTT.

The chain employs TRBV29-1 and TRBJ1-1, with D possibly being TRBD1 (5 bases). This CDR3 is 14 amino acids long. Germline loops: CDR1 SQVTM, CDR2 ANQGSEA. The V gene lost 3 bases and the J gene lost 3 bases, with 14 bases spanning the gap. The CDR3, as DNA: TGCAGCGTTGAGGGAAGGGGTGTCGACACTGAAGCTTTCTTT. This gives the protein CSVEGRGVDTEAFF.